This T cell receptor (beta chain) was retrieved from a study of PD-L1 blockade in urothelial cancer. Study-wide context: Atezolizumab was started by patients in the mid-2010s at 1,200 mg intravenously every 3 weeks. Patients had undergone 0 to 3 prior chemotherapy regimens.

Measured with immunoSEQ multiplex PCR; TCRdb has only the in-frame clones, and not every one. In the table there are some 89,000 clones, approximately 81% of which are singletons. The V segment lost 5 bases and the J segment 3 bases; nucleotides outside the gene matches: 6. Per the germline V gene, CDR1 is MNHNS and CDR2 is SASEGT. The CDR3 totals 15 residues. Sample time point: pretreatment peripheral blood. The specimen was PBMCs, collected around atezolizumab (anti-PD-L1) treatment. V usage is TRBV6-1 and J usage is TRBJ1-2; 10 bases line up with TRBD1. This clonotype was obtained from a man aged 55 to 69 with urothelial cancer. CDR3 sequence (DNA): TGTGCCAGCAGTACCTGGGACAGGGGCGACTATGGCTACACCTTC. This gives the protein CASSTWDRGDYGYTF.